This entry lists 21 T cell receptor beta chains sequenced from one sample in a study of persistence of HIV-infected CD4 T cells (TCRdb year 2020). Explained via the paper, the treatment or condition label denotes: suppressive antiretroviral therapy. As a nonspecific positive control representing the CD4+ T cell repertoire, cells were stimulated with anti-CD3/anti-CD28 magnetic beads. CD4+ T cells that responded were sorted based on upregulation of both CD40 ligand and CD69. These receptors are not linked to any known antigen. TCRbeta repertoires were sequenced from genomic DNA with the immunoSEQ hsTCRB assay version 4 in survey mode. TCRdb holds this immuneACCESS table with in-frame rearrangements only. Some clones are missing; in checked studies, unresolved V genes explain under half, and the rest has no known cause. The sample profile shows around 40,000 clones; roughly 90% of them were found once. Clones ranked in the top ten supply approximately 0.45% of the sample.

This sample comprised CD4+ T cells sorted from PBMCs after 18-hour stimulation, obtained from a patient who received antiretroviral therapy. The sample's cell subset or site label, decoded: CD40L+CD69+ CD4 T cells responding to anti-CD3/anti-CD28 beads, representing the overall repertoire. The receptors were gathered from an adult woman with HIV who was CMV-seropositive.

This chain uses TRBV7-8 with TRBJ2-1; tentative D call: TRBD2 (6 bases). The CDR3 totals 15 residues. Germline CDR1 is SGHVS and CDR2 is FQNEAQ. V was trimmed by 5 bases and J by 7 bases, leaving 18 bases between them. CDR3 DNA: TGTGCCAGCAGCCTCGCTTCCGGCGGGATTAATGAGCAGTTCTTC. Amino acids: CASSLASGGINEQFF.

The rearrangement links TRBV13 to TRBJ1-2, with D possibly TRBD1 on 5 matching bases. Germline CDR1 is PRHDT and CDR2 is FYEKMQ (reference sequence). The CDR3 is 17 residues long. The V end lost 4 bases, the J end lost 0 bases, and 18 bases lay between the germline ends. CDR3 nucleotides: TGTGCCAGCAGCTACGACGGGGGGGTAAGGTCTAACTATGGCTACACCTTC. This sequence encodes CASSYDGGVRSNYGYTF.

The gene calls are TRBV5-1 and TRBJ1-5, with TRBD1 matching over 10 bases. Germline CDR1 and CDR2: SGHRS and YFSETQ. V lost 2 bases to trimming and J lost 2 bases; unmatched junction nucleotides: 1. This CDR3 is 15 amino acids long. The CDR3 sequence: CASSFGTGGNQPQHF. The CDR3 DNA follows: TGCGCCAGCAGCTTCGGGACAGGGGGCAATCAGCCCCAGCATTTT.

J is TRBJ1-3 and V is TRBV19; unclear D gene. The CDR3 covers 15 residues. Deletions cut 7 bases from V and 0 bases from J, with 13 bases between. Germline values: CDR1 LNHDA, CDR2 SQIVND (reference sequence). The CDR3 DNA reads as TGTGCCAGTACAGAACGGAGGAGCTCTGGAAACACCATATATTTT. It translates to CASTERRSSGNTIYF.

The chain links TRBV4-1 to TRBJ1-3; D gene ambiguous. CDR1 is MGHRA, CDR2 YSYEKL, per germline. V shed 2 bases and J shed 0 bases, with 17 bases lying between them. The CDR3 has 18 amino acids. The CDR3 DNA is TGCGCCAGCAGCCAAACCTCGGGAGGACTTCGCTCTGGAAACACCATATATTTT. It specifies CASSQTSGGLRSGNTIYF.

This chain links TRBV14 with TRBJ1-5; D possibly corresponds to TRBD1 (6 bases). V lost 0 bases and J 5 bases, leaving 14 bases between the germline ends. The germline V gene has CDR1 SGHDN and CDR2 FVKESK. The CDR3 length is 16 residues. The CDR3 DNA follows: TGTGCCAGCAGCCAAGAGCCGGACAGAGCTGATCAGCCCCAGCATTTT. This encodes CASSQEPDRADQPQHF.

As regards this clone: Sequence at one end of the junction differs from germline and may be a read error. The chain carries TRBV11-3 and TRBJ2-1, with D possibly matching TRBD1 (5 bases). Looked up from germline, CDR1 is SGHNT and CDR2 is YENEEA. This CDR3 is 13 amino acids long. The CDR3 region is CASSIDRNNEQFF. In DNA, the CDR3 is TGTGCCAGCAGCATAGACAGAAACAATGAGCAGTTCTTC.

This chain uses TRBV27 with TRBJ2-3; TRBD2 matches 9 bases. Germline V gene lookup returns CDR1 MNHEY and CDR2 SMNVEV (reference sequence). This CDR3 comprises 17 residues. V shed 5 bases and J 3 bases; nucleotides not matched to a gene: 12. The CDR3 bases are TGTGCCAGCAGTCCGTACCTCGGGACTAGCCCTACAGATACGCAGTATTTT. Its translation: CASSPYLGTSPTDTQYF.

The chain uses TRBV19 and TRBJ1-4; D gene unclear. Trimming shortened V by 5 bases and J by 0 bases, and 10 bases separated the two germline ends. This CDR3 has 15 residues. The germline CDR1 and CDR2 sequences are LNHDA and SQIVND (reference sequence). The DNA for the CDR3 is TGTGCCAGTAGTCGTAGGCGCACAACTAATGAAAAACTGTTTTTT. Protein product: CASSRRRTTNEKLFF.

CDR3 coding DNA: TGTGCCAGCTCACCTCTGGTTGGAAACACTGAAGCTTTCTTT. Its translation: CASSPLVGNTEAFF. This chain uses TRBV18 with TRBJ1-1; D not certain. There are 14 residues in the CDR3. V lost 3 bases to trimming and J lost 2 bases, with 10 bases between them. Germline CDR1 KGHSH, CDR2 LQKENI.

Comment on this clone: Relative to the germline gene, one junction end is altered; a read error may explain this. The chain employs TRBV7-7 and TRBJ2-1; 9 nucleotides agree with TRBD1. The CDR3 extends over 15 amino acids. Looked up from germline, CDR1 is SSHAT and CDR2 is FNYEAQ (reference sequence). CDR3 nucleotides: TGTGCTAGCAGCTTAGCCCGGGACAGGGACAATGAGCAGTTCTTC. It specifies CASSLARDRDNEQFF.

The chain carries TRBV5-1 and TRBJ2-3, with no clear D. Looked up from germline, CDR1 is SGHRS and CDR2 is YFSETQ. The CDR3 length is 14 residues. The germline V and J ends were trimmed by 0 bases and 0 bases, with 5 bases remaining between them. CDR3 coding DNA: TGCGCCAGCAGCTTGGACAGCAGCACAGATACGCAGTATTTT. As protein: CASSLDSSTDTQYF.

This sequence joins TRBV6-1 and TRBJ2-7; D is tentatively TRBD1 or TRBD2 (5 bases each). The CDR3 is 19 residues long. Trimming stripped 4 bases from V and 0 bases from J, with 25 bases between. Germline V gives CDR1 MNHNS, CDR2 SASEGT. The CDR3 protein is CASSAMRFTGGTFSYEQYV. DNA for the CDR3: TGTGCCAGCAGTGCAATGAGATTCACAGGAGGAACCTTCTCCTACGAGCAGTACGTC.

CDR3 nucleotide sequence: TGTGCCATCAGTGCACCGGGGAGCTATGGCTACACCTTC. The encoded protein is CAISAPGSYGYTF. The chain links TRBV10-3 to TRBJ1-2; unclear D gene. The CDR3 contains 13 residues. In germline, CDR1 is ENHRY, CDR2 SYGVKD. Trimming took off 4 bases at V and 4 bases at J, with 10 bases between the two ends.

CDR3 in DNA: TGCGCCAGCAGCTTGAGTAGCAGTGGTACAGATACGCAGTATTTT. It encodes CASSLSSSGTDTQYF. This chain uses TRBV5-1 with TRBJ2-3; D remains unclear. V gave up 1 base and J gave up 3 bases, with 12 bases separating them. The germline V gene has CDR1 SGHRS and CDR2 YFSETQ. The CDR3 runs to 15 residues.

The chain combines TRBV27 with TRBJ1-1; 9 bases line up with TRBD1. This CDR3 is built from 13 residues. Germline loops: CDR1 MNHEY, CDR2 SMNVEV (reference sequence). Trimming took 6 bases from V and 8 from J; bases not matched to a gene: 7. CDR3 DNA: TGTGCCAGCAGCCCGAGACAGGGGGGGGAAGCTTTCTTT. Translating it yields CASSPRQGGEAFF.

V and J are TRBV2 and TRBJ2-3; 9 positions match TRBD1. Trimming cost V 1 base and J 3 bases; bases outside gene matches: 5. CDR1 is SNHLY and CDR2 is FYNNEI in the germline V gene. The CDR3 sequence is 16 residues long. The CDR3 coding sequence is TGTGCCAGCAGTGAAGTGACAGGGGGAATGACAGATACGCAGTATTTT. It yields the protein CASSEVTGGMTDTQYF.

In DNA form, the CDR3 reads TGTGCCATCAGTGAGTCGAAGGGACAGGGCGGGTACAATGAGCAGTTCTTC. Its protein is CAISESKGQGGYNEQFF. This rearrangement joins TRBV10-3 to TRBJ2-1; 9 nucleotides agree with TRBD1. Per germline, CDR1 ENHRY and CDR2 SYGVKD. This CDR3 has 17 amino acids. The V and J ends lost 0 bases and 4 bases, in that order; junction bases with no gene match: 7.

The rearrangement uses TRBV19 and TRBJ2-7; no firm D call. This CDR3 contains 11 residues. Germline V gene lookup returns CDR1 LNHDA and CDR2 SQIVND (reference sequence). The germline V and J ends were trimmed by 3 bases and 5 bases, with 5 bases remaining between them. This CDR3 reads CASSIRHEQYF. Written as DNA, the CDR3 is TGTGCCAGTAGTATCCGGCACGAGCAGTACTTC.

This clone has just a few counts. The junction differs from germline at one of its ends, possibly a read error. This chain connects TRBV6-5 to TRBJ1-2, with 11 bases fitting TRBD1. The germline CDR1 and CDR2 sequences are MNHEY and SVGAGI. The CDR3 is made up of 15 amino acids. The CDR3 DNA reads as TGTGTCAGCCTGACGGTAGGACAGGGGGCTTTTGGCTACACCTTC. This encodes CVSLTVGQGAFGYTF.

The chain carries TRBV25-1 and TRBJ2-7; 12 nucleotides align to TRBD1. In germline, CDR1 is MGHDK, CDR2 SYGVNS. There are 14 residues in the CDR3. With 6 bases clipped from V and 5 bases from J, the junction kept 5 bases outside the gene matches. CDR3: CASSLGQGAHEQYF. CDR3 DNA: TGTGCCAGCAGCCTGGGACAGGGGGCCCACGAGCAGTACTTC.